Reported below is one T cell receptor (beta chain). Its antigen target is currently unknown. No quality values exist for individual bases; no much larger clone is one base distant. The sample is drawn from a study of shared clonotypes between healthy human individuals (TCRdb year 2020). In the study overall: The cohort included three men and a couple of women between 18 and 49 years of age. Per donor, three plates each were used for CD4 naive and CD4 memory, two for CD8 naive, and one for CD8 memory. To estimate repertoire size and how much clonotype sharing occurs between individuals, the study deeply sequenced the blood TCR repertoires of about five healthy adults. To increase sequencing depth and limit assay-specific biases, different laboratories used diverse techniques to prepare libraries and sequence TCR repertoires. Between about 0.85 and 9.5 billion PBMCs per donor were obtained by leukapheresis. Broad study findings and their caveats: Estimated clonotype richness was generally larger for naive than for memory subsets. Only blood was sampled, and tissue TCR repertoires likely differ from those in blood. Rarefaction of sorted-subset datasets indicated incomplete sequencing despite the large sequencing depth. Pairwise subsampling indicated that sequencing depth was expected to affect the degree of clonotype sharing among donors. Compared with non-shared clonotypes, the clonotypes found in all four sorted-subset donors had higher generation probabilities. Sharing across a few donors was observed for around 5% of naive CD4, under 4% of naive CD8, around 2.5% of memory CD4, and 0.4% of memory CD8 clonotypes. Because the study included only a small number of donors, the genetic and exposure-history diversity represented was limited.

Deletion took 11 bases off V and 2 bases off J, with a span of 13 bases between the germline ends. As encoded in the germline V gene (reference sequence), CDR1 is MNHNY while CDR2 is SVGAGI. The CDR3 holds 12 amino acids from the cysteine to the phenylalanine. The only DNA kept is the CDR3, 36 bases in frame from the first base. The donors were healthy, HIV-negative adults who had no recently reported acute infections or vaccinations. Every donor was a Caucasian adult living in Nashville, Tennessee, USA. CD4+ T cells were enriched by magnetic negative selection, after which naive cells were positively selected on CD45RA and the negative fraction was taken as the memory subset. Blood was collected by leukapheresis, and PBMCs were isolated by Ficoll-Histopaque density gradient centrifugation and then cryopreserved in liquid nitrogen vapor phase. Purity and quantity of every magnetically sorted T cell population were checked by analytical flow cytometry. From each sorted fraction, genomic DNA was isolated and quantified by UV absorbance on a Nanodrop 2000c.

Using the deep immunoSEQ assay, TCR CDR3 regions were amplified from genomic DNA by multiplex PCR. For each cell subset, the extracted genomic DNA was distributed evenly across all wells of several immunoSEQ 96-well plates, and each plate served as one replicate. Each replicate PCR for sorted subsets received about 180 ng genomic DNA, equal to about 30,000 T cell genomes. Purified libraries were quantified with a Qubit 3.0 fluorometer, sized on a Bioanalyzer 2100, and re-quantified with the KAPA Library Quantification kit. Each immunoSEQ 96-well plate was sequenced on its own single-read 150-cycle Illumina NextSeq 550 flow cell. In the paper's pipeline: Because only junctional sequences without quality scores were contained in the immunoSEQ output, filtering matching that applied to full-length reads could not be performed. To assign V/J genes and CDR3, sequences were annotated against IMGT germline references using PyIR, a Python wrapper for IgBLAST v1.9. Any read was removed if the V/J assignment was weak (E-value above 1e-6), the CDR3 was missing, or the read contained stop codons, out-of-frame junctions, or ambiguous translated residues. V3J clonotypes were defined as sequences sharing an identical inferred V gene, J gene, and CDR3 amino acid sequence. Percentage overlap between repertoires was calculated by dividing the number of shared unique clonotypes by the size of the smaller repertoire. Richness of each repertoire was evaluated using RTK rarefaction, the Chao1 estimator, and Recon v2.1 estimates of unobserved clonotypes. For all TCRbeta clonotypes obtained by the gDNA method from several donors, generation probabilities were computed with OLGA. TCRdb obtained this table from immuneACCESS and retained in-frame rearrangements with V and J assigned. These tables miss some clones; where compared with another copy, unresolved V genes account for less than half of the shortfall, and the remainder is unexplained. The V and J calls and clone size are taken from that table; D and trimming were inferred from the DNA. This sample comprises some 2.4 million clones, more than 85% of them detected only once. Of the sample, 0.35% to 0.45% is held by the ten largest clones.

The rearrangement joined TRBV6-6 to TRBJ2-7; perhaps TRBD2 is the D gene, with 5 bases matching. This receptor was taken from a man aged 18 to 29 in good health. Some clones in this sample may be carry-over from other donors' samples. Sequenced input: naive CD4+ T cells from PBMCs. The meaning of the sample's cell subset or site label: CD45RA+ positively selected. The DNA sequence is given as TGTGCCGGGCGGACTCACCCCTACGAGCAGTACTTC. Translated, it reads CAGRTHPYEQYF.